This T cell receptor beta chain emerged from a study of identical twins. Study-wide results and limits: Monozygotic twin pairs showed more out-of-frame TCR alpha sharing than models estimated. Fewer insertions marked abundant cord blood beta clonotypes; young adult naive trended weakly, memory not at all.

Unique molecular identifiers were present on the cDNA, which also gained a universal primer site by template switching. TCRdb recomputed calls from the 5' RACE reads with MiXCR, one row per CDR3 protein. In the table there are around 1.7 million distinct CDR3 sequences, under 35% of which are singletons. V gave up 0 bases and J gave up 5 bases, with 14 bases separating them. There are 16 residues in the CDR3. Germline CDR1 MGHRA, CDR2 YSYEKL. In its sample, this clonotype was seen a few times. Its target is unknown. The TCR sequence derives from a newborn girl in good health. The sequencing sample was made of cord blood. The chain carries TRBV4-1 and TRBJ1-5; perhaps TRBD1 as D (5 bases). CDR3 coding DNA: TGCGCCAGCAGCCAAGATTCCAGGCAGGGCCATCAGCCCCAGCATTTT. It codes for CASSQDSRQGHQPQHF.